The rows below give T cell receptor beta chains drawn from one sample of a study of blood T cells in healthy people across ages. TCRdb fed the 5' RACE reads into MiXCR, producing one record per CDR3 protein. The top ten hold approximately 11% of the sample, which has about 1.6 million distinct CDR3 sequences, around 36% seen once. Material for sequencing was blood. The receptors were sampled from a woman aged 25 to 39 in good health. Each CDR3 is given with its conserved first and last residue. The order of the fields is V gene, J gene, clone size, D gene, CDR3 DNA, CDR3 protein. The D gene is left open where the match is weak. Clone size is stated in some rows and not others, as once, few, many or a class when expanded.

TRBV20-1	TRBJ1-2	.	TRBD1	TGCAGTGCTGTCGGATTACAGGGGGCGAATGGCTACACCTTC	CSAVGLQGANGYTF
TRBV6-5	TRBJ2-1	few	.	TGTGCCAGCAGTTACTCGATTTTGTGGGGTCATGGTGAGCAGTTCTTC	CASSYSILWGHGEQFF
TRBV7-9	TRBJ2-7	.	TRBD1	TGTGCCAGCAGCTCTTTGTCGACAGGGGCTACCTACGAGCAGTACTTC	CASSSLSTGATYEQYF
TRBV4-1	TRBJ1-6	.	.	TGCGCCAGCAGCCAAGATTCCCTGGGCGGCACCTATAATTCACCCCTCCACTTT	CASSQDSLGGTYNSPLHF
TRBV29-1	TRBJ2-5	many	.	TGCAGCGTTGTTCGGGGGGCGGAGACCCAGTACTTC	CSVVRGAETQYF
TRBV7-9	TRBJ2-1	few	.	TGTGCCAGCAGCTTAGTTCTCCAGTACGGAAAGCAGTTCTTC	CASSLVLQYGKQFF
TRBV5-1	TRBJ2-7	many	.	TGCGCCAGCAGCCTACAGGGAATCGGCTACGAGCAGTACTTC	CASSLQGIGYEQYF
TRBV13	TRBJ2-5	.	.	TGTGCCAGCAGCCCCTCGAGGCTAGGCCAAGAGACCCAGTACTTC	CASSPSRLGQETQYF
TRBV10-3	TRBJ1-1	.	.	TGTGCCATACAACAGGCGGCGGTTGGCCCTGAAGCTTTCTTT	CAIQQAAVGPEAFF
TRBV7-2	TRBJ2-5	.	.	TGTGCCAGCACGATAGAGACCCAGTACTTC	CASTIETQYF
TRBV20-1	TRBJ2-1	once	.	TGCGGTGCAAGCGTAGCGGTTAATGTCAATGAGCAGTTCTTC	CGASVAVNVNEQFF
TRBV9	TRBJ2-5	few	TRBD2	TGTGCCAGCAGCGTAGGGACTAGCGGGGGCCTTCGGGAGACCCAGTACTTC	CASSVGTSGGLRETQYF
TRBV4-1	TRBJ2-7	few	.	TGCGCCAGCAGCCAAGGGCCCGTAGGCAGGAGCTCCTACGAGCAGTACTTC	CASSQGPVGRSSYEQYF
TRBV25-1	TRBJ2-3	.	.	TGTGCCAGCAGAATTGTAGCGGAGACCACAGATACGCAGTATTTT	CASRIVAETTDTQYF
TRBV5-1	TRBJ2-1	.	TRBD2	TGCGCCAGCAGCTTAGAATCGGGGGGGGTATACAATGAGCAGTTCTTC	CASSLESGGVYNEQFF
TRBV20-1	TRBJ1-5	.	TRBD1	TGCAGTGCCCAAGTTATGGCACAGGGGACTCAGCCCCAGCATTTT	CSAQVMAQGTQPQHF
TRBV6-6	TRBJ2-4	few	.	TGTGCCAGCAGCACAACCCCCGGGACTGGGAAGGGCATTCAGTACTTC	CASSTTPGTGKGIQYF
TRBV29-1	TRBJ2-7	.	.	TGCAGCGCCCAAACCGGGACATCCTATGAGCAGTACTTC	CSAQTGTSYEQYF
TRBV9	TRBJ2-1	.	.	TGTGCCAGCAGCGTAAACTCCCGGGACCAAGCCCGATCGGGGCAGTTCTTC	CASSVNSRDQARSGQFF
TRBV11-2	TRBJ1-6	.	TRBD1	TGTGCCAGCAGCGAGGGACAGGGGGTTTCACCCCTCCACTTT	CASSEGQGVSPLHF
TRBV20-1	TRBJ1-5	.	.	TGCAGTGCTAGAGATCGACGGACAGTCAGCAATCAGCCCCAGCATTTT	CSARDRRTVSNQPQHF
TRBV3-1	TRBJ2-1	.	.	TGTGCCAGCAGCCAAGCCCGGGGGGCCGAATTGCGGAATGAGCAGTTCTTC	CASSQARGAELRNEQFF
TRBV5-1	TRBJ2-1	few	TRBD2	TGCGCCAGCAGCTTTGGGACTAGCGGGGGGGCATTCAATGAGCAGTTCTTC	CASSFGTSGGAFNEQFF
TRBV5-1	TRBJ2-3	.	.	TGCGCCAGCAGCTTGGGCGGCAAAGACACAGATACGCAGTATTTT	CASSLGGKDTDTQYF
TRBV15	TRBJ1-1	.	.	TGTGCCACCAGCAGAGTGGCAGAGAGCACTGAAGCTTTCTTT	CATSRVAESTEAFF
TRBV20-1	TRBJ2-7	many	.	TGCAGTGCTAGCGTCGAGGGGGTGGGAGAGCAGTACTTC	CSASVEGVGEQYF
TRBV4-1	TRBJ2-1	few	TRBD2	TGCGCCAGCACCCCTCGGAGGCTCCCGGGACTAGCGGGATCCAAGGATGAGCAGTTCTTC	CASTPRRLPGLAGSKDEQFF
TRBV6-4	TRBJ2-1	many	.	TGTGCCAGCACCGACGGAACGGAGCAGTTCTTC	CASTDGTEQFF
TRBV20-1	TRBJ1-4	.	.	TGCAGTGCTAGAGACCTTCGACACCCAACTAATGAAAAACTGTTTTTT	CSARDLRHPTNEKLFF